This T cell receptor beta chain came from a study of blood T cell repertoires in COVID-19. Produced via immunoSEQ multiplex PCR; TCRdb's table is partial and in-frame only. The sample contains some 200,000 clones, about 79% of which appear only once. This CDR3 has 15 amino acids. V shed 0 bases, J shed 1 base, and the junction held 3 bases outside the gene matches. CDR1 and CDR2 from the germline V gene are SGHKS and YYEKEE (reference sequence). J is TRBJ2-5 and V is TRBV5-5; 7 nucleotides match TRBD1. The specimen sequenced was peripheral blood. The TCR comes from a human donor in a cohort sampled during active COVID-19. The CDR3 DNA sequence: TGTGCCAGCAGCTTGGTACAGGGGTCCCAAGAGACCCAGTACTTC. This gives the protein CASSLVQGSQETQYF.